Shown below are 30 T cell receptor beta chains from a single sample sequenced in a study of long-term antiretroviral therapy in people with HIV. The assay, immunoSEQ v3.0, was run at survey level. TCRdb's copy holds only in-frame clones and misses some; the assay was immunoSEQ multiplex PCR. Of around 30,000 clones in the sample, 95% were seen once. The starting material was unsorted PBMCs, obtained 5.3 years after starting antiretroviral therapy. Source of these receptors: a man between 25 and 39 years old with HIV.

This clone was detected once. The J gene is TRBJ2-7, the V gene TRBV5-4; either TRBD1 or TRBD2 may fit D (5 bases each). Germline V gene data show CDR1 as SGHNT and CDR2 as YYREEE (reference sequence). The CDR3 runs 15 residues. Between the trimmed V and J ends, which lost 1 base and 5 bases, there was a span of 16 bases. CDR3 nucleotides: TGTGCCAGCAGCTTGTGGGACGGCAGGAGGCACGAGCAGTACTTC. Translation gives CASSLWDGRRHEQYF.

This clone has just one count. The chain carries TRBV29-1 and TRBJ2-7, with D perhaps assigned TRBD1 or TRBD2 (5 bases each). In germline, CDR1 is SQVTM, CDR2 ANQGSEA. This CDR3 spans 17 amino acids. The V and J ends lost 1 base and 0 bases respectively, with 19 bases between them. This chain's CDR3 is CSVEARDGGLSSYEQYF. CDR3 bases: TGCAGCGTTGAAGCCCGGGACGGAGGATTAAGCTCCTACGAGCAGTACTTC.

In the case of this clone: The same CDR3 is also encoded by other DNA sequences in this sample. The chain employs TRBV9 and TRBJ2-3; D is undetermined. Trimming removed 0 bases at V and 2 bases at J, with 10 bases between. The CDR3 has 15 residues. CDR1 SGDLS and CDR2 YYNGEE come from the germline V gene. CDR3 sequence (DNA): TGTGCCAGCAGCGTAGCTGGACGGTCCACAGATACGCAGTATTTT. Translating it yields CASSVAGRSTDTQYF.

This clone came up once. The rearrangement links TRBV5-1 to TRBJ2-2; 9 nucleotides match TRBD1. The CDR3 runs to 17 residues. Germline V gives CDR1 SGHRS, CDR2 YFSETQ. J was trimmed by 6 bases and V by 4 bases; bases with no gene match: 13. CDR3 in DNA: TGCGCCAGCAGCGCAAACCCGGGACAGGGAGGTTCCGGGGAGCTGTTTTTT. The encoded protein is CASSANPGQGGSGELFF.

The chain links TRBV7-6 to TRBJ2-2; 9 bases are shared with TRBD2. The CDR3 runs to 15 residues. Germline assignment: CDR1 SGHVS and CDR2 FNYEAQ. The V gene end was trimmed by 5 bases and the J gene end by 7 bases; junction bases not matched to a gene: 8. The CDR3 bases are TGTGCCAGCAGCAAGACTAGCGGAGTAGTCGGGGAGCTGTTTTTT. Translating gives CASSKTSGVVGELFF.

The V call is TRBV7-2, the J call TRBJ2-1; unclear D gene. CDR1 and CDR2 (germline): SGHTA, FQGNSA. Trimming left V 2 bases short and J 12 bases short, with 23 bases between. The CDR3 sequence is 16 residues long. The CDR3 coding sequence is TGTGCCAGCAGCTTAAACGATTTACAAGTGGGTACGGGGCAGTTCTTC. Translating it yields CASSLNDLQVGTGQFF. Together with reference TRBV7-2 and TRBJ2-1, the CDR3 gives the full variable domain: GAGVSQSPSNKVTEKGKDVELRCDPISGHTALYWYRQSLGQGLEFLIYFQGNSAPDKSGLPSDRFSAERTGGSVSTLTIQRTQQEDSAVYLCASSLNDLQVGTGQFFGPGTRLTVL.

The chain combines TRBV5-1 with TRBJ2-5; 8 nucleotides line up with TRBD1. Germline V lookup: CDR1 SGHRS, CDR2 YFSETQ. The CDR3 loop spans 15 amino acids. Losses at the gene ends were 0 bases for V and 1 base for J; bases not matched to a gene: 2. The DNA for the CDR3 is TGCGCCAGCAGCTTGGCCGGACAGGGCCAAGAGACCCAGTACTTC. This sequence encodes CASSLAGQGQETQYF.

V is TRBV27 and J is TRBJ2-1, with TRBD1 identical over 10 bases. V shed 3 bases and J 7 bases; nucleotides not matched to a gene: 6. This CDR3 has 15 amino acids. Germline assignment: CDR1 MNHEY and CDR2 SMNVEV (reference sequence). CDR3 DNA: TGTGCCAGCAGTTTGACAGGGGGCTTGGGAAATGAGCAGTTCTTC. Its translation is CASSLTGGLGNEQFF.

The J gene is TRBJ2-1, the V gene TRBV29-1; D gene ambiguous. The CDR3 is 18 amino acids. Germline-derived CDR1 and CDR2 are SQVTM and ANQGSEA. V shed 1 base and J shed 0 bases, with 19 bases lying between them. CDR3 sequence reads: CSVEGLWSRASSYNEQFF. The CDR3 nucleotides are TGCAGCGTTGAAGGCCTTTGGTCCCGTGCCTCCTCCTACAATGAGCAGTTCTTC.

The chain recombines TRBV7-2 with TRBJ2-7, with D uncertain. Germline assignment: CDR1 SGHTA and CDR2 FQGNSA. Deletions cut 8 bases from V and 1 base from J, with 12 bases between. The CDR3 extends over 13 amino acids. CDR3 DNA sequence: TGTGCCAGCGATCCTGGCGGATCCTACGAGCAGTACTTC. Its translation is CASDPGGSYEQYF.

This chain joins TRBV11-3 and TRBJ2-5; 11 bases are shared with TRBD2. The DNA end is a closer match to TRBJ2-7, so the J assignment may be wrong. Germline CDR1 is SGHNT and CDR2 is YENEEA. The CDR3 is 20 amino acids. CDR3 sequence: CASSSLETSGESLPRSEQYF. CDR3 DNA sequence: TGTGCCAGCAGTTCATTAGAGACTAGCGGGGAATCCCTTCCTCGTAGCGAGCAGTACTTC.

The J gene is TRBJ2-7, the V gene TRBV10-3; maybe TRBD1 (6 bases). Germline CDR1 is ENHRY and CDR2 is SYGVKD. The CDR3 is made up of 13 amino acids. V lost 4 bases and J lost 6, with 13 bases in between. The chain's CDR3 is CAISVQGTPEQYF. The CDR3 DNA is TGTGCCATCAGTGTACAGGGAACCCCCGAGCAGTACTTC.

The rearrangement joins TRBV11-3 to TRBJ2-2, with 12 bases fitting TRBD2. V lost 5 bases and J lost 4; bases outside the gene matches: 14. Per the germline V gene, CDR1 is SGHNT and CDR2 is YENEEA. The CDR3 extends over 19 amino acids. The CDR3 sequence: CASSPQHLGLAGRTGELFF. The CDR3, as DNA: TGTGCCAGCAGCCCCCAACACCTTGGACTAGCGGGGCGCACCGGGGAGCTGTTTTTT.

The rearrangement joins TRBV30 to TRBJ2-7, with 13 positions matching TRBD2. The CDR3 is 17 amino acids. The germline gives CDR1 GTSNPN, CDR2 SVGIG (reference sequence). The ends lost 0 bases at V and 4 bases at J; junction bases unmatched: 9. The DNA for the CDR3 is TGTGCCTGGAGTGTTCTTTACGGGACTAGCGGGACTTACGAGCAGTACTTC. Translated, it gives CAWSVLYGTSGTYEQYF.

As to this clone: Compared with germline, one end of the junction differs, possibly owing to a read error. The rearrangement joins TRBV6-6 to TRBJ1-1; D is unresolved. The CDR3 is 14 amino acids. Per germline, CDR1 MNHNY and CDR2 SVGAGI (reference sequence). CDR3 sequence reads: CASSHNGMNPEAFF. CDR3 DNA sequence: TGTGCCAGCAGTCACAACGGGATGAACCCTGAAGCTTTCTTT.

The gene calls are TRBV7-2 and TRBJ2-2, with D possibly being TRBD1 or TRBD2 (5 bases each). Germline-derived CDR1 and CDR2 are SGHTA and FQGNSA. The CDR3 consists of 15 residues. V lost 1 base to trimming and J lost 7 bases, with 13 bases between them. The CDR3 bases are TGTGCCAGCAGCTTAGTGGCAGGGACCTACGGGGAGCTGTTTTTT. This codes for CASSLVAGTYGELFF.

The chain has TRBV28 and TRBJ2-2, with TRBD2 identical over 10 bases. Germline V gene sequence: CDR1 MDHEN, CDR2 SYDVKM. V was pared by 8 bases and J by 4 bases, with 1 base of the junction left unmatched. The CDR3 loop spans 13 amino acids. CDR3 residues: CASGLAATGELFF. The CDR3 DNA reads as TGTGCCAGCGGACTAGCGGCCACCGGGGAGCTGTTTTTT.

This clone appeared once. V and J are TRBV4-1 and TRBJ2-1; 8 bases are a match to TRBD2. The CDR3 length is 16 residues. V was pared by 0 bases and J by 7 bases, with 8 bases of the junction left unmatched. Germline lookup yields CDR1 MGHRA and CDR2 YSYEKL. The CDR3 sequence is CASSQEGVAGKNEQFF. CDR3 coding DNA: TGCGCCAGCAGCCAAGAGGGGGTAGCGGGGAAAAATGAGCAGTTCTTC.

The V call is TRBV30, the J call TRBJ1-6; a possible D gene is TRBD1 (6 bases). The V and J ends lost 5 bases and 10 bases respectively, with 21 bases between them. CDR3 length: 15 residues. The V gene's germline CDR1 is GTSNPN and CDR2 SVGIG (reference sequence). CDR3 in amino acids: CAWGEPGTPRSPLHF. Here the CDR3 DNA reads TGTGCCTGGGGGGAACCCGGGACACCGCGATCACCCCTCCACTTT. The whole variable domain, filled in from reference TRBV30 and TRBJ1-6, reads SQTIHQWPATLVQPVGSPLSLECTVEGTSNPNLYWYRQAAGRGLQLLFYSVGIGQISSEVPQNLSASRPQDRQFILSSKKLLLSDSGFYLCAWGEPGTPRSPLHFGNGTRLTVT.

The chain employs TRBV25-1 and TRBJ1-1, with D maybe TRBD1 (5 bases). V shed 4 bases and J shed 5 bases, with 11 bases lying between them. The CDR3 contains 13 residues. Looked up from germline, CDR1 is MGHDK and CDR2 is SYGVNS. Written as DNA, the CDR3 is TGTGCCAGCAGTGTGAACAGGTTAACTGAAGCTTTCTTT. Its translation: CASSVNRLTEAFF.

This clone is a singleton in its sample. The CDR3 spells CATHLGTEAFF. The CDR3, as DNA: TGTGCCACCCACTTAGGCACTGAAGCTTTCTTT. V is TRBV19 and J is TRBJ1-1; no firm D call. Trimming cost V 10 bases and J 4 bases, with 10 bases left between them. Germline V gives CDR1 LNHDA, CDR2 SQIVND (reference sequence). The CDR3 is made up of 11 amino acids.

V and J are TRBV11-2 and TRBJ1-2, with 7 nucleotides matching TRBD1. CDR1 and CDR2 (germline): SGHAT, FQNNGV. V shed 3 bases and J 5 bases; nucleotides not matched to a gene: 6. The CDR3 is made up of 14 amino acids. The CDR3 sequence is CASSFDRDGYGYTF. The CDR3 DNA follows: TGTGCCAGCAGCTTCGACAGGGACGGGTATGGCTACACCTTC.

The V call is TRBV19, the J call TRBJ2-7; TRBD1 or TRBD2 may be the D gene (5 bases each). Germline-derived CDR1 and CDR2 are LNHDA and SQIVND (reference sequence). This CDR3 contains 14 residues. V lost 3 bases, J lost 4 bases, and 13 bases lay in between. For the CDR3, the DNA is TGTGCCAGTAGTATGGGGGTAATCGGTTACGAGCAGTACTTC. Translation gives CASSMGVIGYEQYF.

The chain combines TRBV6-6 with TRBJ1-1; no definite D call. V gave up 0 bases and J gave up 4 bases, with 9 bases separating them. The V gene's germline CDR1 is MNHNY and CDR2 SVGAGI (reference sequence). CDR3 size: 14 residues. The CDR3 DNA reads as TGTGCCAGCAGTTACTCGGAGCTGAGCACTGAAGCTTTCTTT. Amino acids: CASSYSELSTEAFF.

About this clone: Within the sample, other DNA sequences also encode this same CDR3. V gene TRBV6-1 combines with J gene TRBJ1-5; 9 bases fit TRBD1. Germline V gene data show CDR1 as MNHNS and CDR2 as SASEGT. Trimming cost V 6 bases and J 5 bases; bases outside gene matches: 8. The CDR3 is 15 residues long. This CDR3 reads CASSQNRDRDQPQHF. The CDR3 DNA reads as TGTGCCAGCAGCCAAAACCGGGACAGGGATCAGCCCCAGCATTTT.

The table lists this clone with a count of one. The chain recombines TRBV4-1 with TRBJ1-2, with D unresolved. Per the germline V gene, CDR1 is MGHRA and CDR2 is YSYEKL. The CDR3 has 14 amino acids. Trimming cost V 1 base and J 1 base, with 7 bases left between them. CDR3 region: CASSQGPINYGYTF. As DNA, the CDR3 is TGCGCCAGCAGCCAAGGACCGATTAACTATGGCTACACCTTC.

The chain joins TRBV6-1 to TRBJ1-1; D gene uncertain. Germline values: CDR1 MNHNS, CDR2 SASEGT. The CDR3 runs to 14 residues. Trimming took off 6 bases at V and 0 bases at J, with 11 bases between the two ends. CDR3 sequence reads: CASSGPWVNTEAFF. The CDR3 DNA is TGTGCCAGCAGCGGACCTTGGGTGAACACTGAAGCTTTCTTT.

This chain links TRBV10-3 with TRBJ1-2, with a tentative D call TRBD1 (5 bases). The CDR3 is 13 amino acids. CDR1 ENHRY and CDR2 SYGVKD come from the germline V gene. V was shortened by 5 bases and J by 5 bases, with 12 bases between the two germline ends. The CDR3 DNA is TGTGCCATCAGTCCGAGCAGGGATTATGGCTACACCTTC. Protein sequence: CAISPSRDYGYTF.

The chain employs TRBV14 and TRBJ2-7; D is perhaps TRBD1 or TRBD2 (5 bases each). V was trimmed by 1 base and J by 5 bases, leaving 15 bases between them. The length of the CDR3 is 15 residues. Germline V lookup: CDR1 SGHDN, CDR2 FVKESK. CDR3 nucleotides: TGTGCCAGCAGCCAAGGGGCCAGGGAGCTCGACGAGCAGTACTTC. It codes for CASSQGARELDEQYF.

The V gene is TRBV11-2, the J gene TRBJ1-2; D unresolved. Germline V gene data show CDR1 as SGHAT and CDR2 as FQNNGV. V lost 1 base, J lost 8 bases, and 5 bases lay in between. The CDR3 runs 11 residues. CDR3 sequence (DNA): TGTGCCAGCAGCTTAGGGGGAGGCTACACCTTC. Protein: CASSLGGGYTF.